This T cell receptor (beta chain) was identified in a study of blood T cell repertoires in COVID-19. In the study overall: Samples came from the United States, Italy and Spain, spanning acute and convalescent COVID-19. T cells, B-cell-depleted T cells, or PBMCs supplied cDNA or gDNA.

The CDR3 contains 17 residues. Between the trimmed V and J ends, which lost 1 base and 0 bases, there was a span of 12 bases. CDR1 is SEHNR, CDR2 FQNEAQ, per germline (reference sequence). Original methodology: Nucleated cell number was recorded as an estimate derived from reference gene primer amplification. Measured with immunoSEQ multiplex PCR; TCRdb has only the in-frame clones, and not every one. V and J calls and clone size come straight from that table; D and trimming were deduced from the DNA. The repertoire consists of about 250,000 clones, with roughly 89% occurring once and the leading ten covering 3%.

The sequence was obtained from a woman in her 30s with active or convalescent COVID-19. The chain couples TRBV7-9 to TRBJ2-2, with a possible D match to TRBD2 (6 bases). Specimen: peripheral blood. The DNA of the CDR3 is TGTGCCAGCAGCTTAGTAGCGGTAATCGCGAACACCGGGGAGCTGTTTTTT. Its protein product is CASSLVAVIANTGELFF.